Below, 2 T cell receptor beta chains from the same sample are listed, as sequenced in a study of T-cell reconstitution after alpha-beta-depleted transplantation in children. Unique molecular identifiers were used in preparing the TCRbeta library. TCRdb used MiXCR to reprocess the PCR reads, holding one entry per CDR3 protein. The repertoire holds about 580,000 distinct CDR3 sequences, more than 20% seen once, with 13% to 15% in the top ten. This sample comprised PBMCs, mostly from graft donor cells, obtained 360 days after TCRalphabeta/CD19-depleted stem cell transplant. The receptors derive from a boy under two years old who had a stem cell transplant for acute myeloid leukemia, so the T cells may come from the graft donor.

This clonotype was seen many times. V gene TRBV4-1 combines with J gene TRBJ1-2; TRBD1 aligns across 9 bases. V dropped 3 bases and J dropped 3; count of bases not matched to a gene: 2. The CDR3 sequence is 14 residues long. Germline CDR1 MGHRA, CDR2 YSYEKL. CDR3 residues: CASSHRTGDYGYTF. DNA of the CDR3: TGCGCCAGCAGCCACCGGACAGGGGACTATGGCTACACCTTC.

The chain is built from TRBV10-3 and TRBJ1-2; D unresolved. V lost 3 bases to trimming and J lost 1 base, with 9 bases between them. This CDR3 has 14 residues. Germline assignment: CDR1 ENHRY and CDR2 SYGVKD. CDR3 sequence (DNA): TGTGCCATCAGTGATGCCATGGTTAACTATGGCTACACCTTC. This encodes CAISDAMVNYGYTF.